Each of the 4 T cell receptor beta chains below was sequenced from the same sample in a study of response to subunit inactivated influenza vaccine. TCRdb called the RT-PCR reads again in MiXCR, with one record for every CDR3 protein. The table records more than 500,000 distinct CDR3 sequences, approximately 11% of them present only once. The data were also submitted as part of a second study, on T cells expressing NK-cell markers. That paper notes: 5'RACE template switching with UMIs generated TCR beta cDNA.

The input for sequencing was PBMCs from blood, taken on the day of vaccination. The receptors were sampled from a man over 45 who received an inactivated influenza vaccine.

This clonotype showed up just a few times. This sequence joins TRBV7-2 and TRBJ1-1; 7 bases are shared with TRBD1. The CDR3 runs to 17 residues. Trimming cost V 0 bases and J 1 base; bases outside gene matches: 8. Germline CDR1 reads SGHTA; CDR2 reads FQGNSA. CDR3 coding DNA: TGTGCCAGCAGCTTAGCGTTTAACAGGGGAGGGAACACTGAAGCTTTCTTT. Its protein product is CASSLAFNRGGNTEAFF.

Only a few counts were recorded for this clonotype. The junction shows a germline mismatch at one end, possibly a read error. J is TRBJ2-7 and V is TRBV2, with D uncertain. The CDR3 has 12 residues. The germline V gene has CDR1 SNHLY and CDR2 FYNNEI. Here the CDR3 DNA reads TGTGCCAGCAGTAAAGCATTAACGGAGCAGTACTTC. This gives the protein CASSKALTEQYF.

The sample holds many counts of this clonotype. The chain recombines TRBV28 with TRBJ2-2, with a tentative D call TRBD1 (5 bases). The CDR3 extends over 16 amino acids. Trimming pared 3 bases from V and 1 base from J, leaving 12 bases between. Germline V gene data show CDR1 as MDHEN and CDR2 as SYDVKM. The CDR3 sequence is CASSFPGIVNTGELFF. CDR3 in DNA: TGTGCCAGCAGTTTCCCAGGGATCGTGAACACCGGGGAGCTGTTTTTT. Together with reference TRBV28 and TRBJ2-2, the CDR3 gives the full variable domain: DVKVTQSSRYLVKRTGEKVFLECVQDMDHENMFWYRQDPGLGLRLIYFSYDVKMKEKGDIPEGYSVSREKKERFSLILESASTNQTSMYLCASSFPGIVNTGELFFGEGSRLTVL.

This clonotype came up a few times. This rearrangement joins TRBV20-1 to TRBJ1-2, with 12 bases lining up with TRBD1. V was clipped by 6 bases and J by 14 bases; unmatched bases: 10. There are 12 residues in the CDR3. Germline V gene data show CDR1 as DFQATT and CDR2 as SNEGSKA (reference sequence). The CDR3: CSAETGTGGRTF. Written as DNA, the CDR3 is TGCAGTGCCGAAACCGGGACAGGGGGCAGAACCTTC.